The entry that follows covers one TCR beta chain sequence. Its specificity is unknown. The authors ran a second PCR of 7 to 11 cycles using a sample-barcoded 5' primer and a J-beta primer mix. Each cDNA molecule was tagged by a template-switch adaptor with 12 random nucleotides. TCRdb used MiXCR to reprocess the 5' RACE reads, holding one entry per CDR3 protein. Among 1.8 million or so distinct CDR3 sequences listed, about two fifths were seen once. This entry comes from a study of blood T cells in healthy people across ages. General study points: Per million T cells, the diversity of TCR beta decreased roughly linearly as age advanced. Comparison with aged donors showed that long-lived donors had more naive CD4+ cells and higher diversity.

The ends were cut back, 5 bases at V and 0 bases at J, with 19 bases in the middle. This CDR3 has 17 residues. In germline, CDR1 is SGHVS, CDR2 FNYEAQ. Every donor gave 8 to 10 milliliters of peripheral blood. Sequencing input: blood. J is TRBJ2-5 and V is TRBV7-6; a weak D match, TRBD1 (7 bases). The TCR was taken from a human donor in good health. The CDR3 loop is CASSPRGPGGYQETQYF. The DNA for the CDR3 is TGTGCCAGCAGCCCAAGAGGGCCAGGGGGGTACCAAGAGACCCAGTACTTC.